The 8 T cell receptor beta chains below were found in one sample sequenced in a study of tumor-infiltrating lymphocytes in primary liver carcinoma. Joint extraction of RNA and DNA used about 17-30 mg of bulk tissue that was unsorted. TCR beta cDNA came from about 470 ng total RNA, primed with a constant-region primer. Employing slightly modified ARM-PCR, three nested multiplex PCR rounds were run, and these gave rise to the TCR beta libraries. The study ran its first two PCR rounds for approximately 11 cycles each, using TRBV1-TRBV30 forward primers and a C-beta reverse primer. In TCRdb, the multiplex PCR reads were re-called with MiXCR into one record per CDR3 protein. The repertoire holds tens of thousands of distinct CDR3 sequences, with roughly 74% as singletons. The sample was liver tumor tissue from sampling region 4. Stated subset: tumor region T4, right-lateral pole. These receptor sequences come from a man aged 35 to 55 with primary liver carcinoma and hepatitis B virus infection.

This chain links TRBV12-3 or TRBV12-4 with TRBJ2-5, with 7 bases fitting TRBD1. V trimming: 9 bases; J trimming: 1 base; junction bases outside the gene matches: 8. This CDR3 has 14 residues. The CDR3, as DNA: TGTGCCAGTGCACGGGGACAGTCCCAAGAGACCCAGTACTTC. It translates to CASARGQSQETQYF.

Comments on this clonotype: The junction and the germline gene differ at one end; a read error may be behind it. The V gene is TRBV11-2, the J gene TRBJ2-3; a possible D gene is TRBD1 (6 bases). The germline V gene encodes CDR1 SGHAT and CDR2 FQNNGV. The CDR3 covers 16 residues. The chain's CDR3 is CASCRRSTGNTDMQYF. The DNA of the CDR3 is TGTGCCAGCTGCAGAAGAAGTACAGGGAACACGGATATGCAGTATTTT. The variable domain in full, with the rest retrieved from reference TRBV11-2 and TRBJ2-3, is EAGVAQSPRYKIIEKRQSVAFWCNPISGHATLYWYQQILGQGPKLLIQFQNNGVVDDSQLPKDRFSAERLKGVDSTLKIQPAKLEDSAVYLCASCRRSTGNTDMQYFGPGTRLTVL.

This clonotype was observed once. One junction end does not reproduce the germline sequence, and a read error may be involved. The gene calls are TRBV29-1 and TRBJ2-7; perhaps D is TRBD1 or TRBD2 (5 bases each). The germline V gene has CDR1 SQVTM and CDR2 ANQGSEA. This CDR3 is 12 amino acids long. The CDR3: CSVSTGGYEQYF. The DNA of the CDR3 is TGTAGCGTAAGTACAGGAGGCTACGAGCAGTATTTC.

A word on this clonotype: At one boundary the junction diverges from the germline segment, which might be a read error. CDR3 nucleotide sequence: TGTGCCAGCAGCCCAGGACTAGCAGGAACAGATACGCAATATTTT. This gives the protein CASSPGLAGTDTQYF. This sequence joins TRBV6-5 and TRBJ2-3; TRBD2 matches at 8 bases. CDR1 MNHEY and CDR2 SVGAGI come from the germline V gene. The CDR3 covers 15 residues.

The rearrangement links TRBV11-1 to TRBJ2-3; D is unclear. The CDR3 has 19 amino acids. Germline V gene lookup returns CDR1 SGHAT and CDR2 FQDESV (reference sequence). V shed 4 bases and J shed 15 bases, with 38 bases lying between them. The CDR3: CASSSGVSSVGARTDKHYF. The CDR3 DNA reads TGTGCCAGCAGCTCTGGGGTAAGCTCTGTTGGAGCCCGCACAGATAAGCACTATTTT.

As to this clonotype: The conserved final phenylalanine or tryptophan is absent from the CDR3, which likely points to a read error. CDR3 in amino acids: CASSPHTDRTNYSYTL. In DNA, the CDR3 is TGTGCCAGCAGCCCTCACACGGACAGAACTAACTATAGCTACACCTTA. This rearrangement joins TRBV5-5 to TRBJ1-2; D might be TRBD1 (6 bases). CDR1 and CDR2 from the germline V gene are SGHKS and YYEKEE (reference sequence). This CDR3 has 16 amino acids.

The chain combines TRBV30 with TRBJ2-3; D not certain. Germline values: CDR1 GTSNPN, CDR2 SVGIG (reference sequence). V was clipped by 4 bases and J by 2 bases, with 13 bases between them. The CDR3 extends over 14 amino acids. The CDR3 DNA sequence: TGTGCCTGGAAGCTTACCTCCTTCACAGATACGCAGTATTTT. Amino acids: CAWKLTSFTDTQYF. Based on the CDR3 plus reference TRBV30 and TRBJ2-3, the full variable domain is SQTIHQWPATLVQPVGSPLSLECTVEGTSNPNLYWYRQAAGRGLQLLFYSVGIGQISSEVPQNLSASRPQDRQFILSSKKLLLSDSGFYLCAWKLTSFTDTQYFGPGTRLTVL.

This clonotype was seen more than once but under ten times. This may come from a read error, since a much larger clone is one base off. The V and J genes are TRBV2 and TRBJ2-1; 11 nucleotides match TRBD2. The CDR3 totals 14 residues. After removal of 8 bases from V and 6 bases from J, the junction contained 6 bases not matched to a gene. Germline V CDR1 and CDR2: SNHLY, FYNNEI. The CDR3: CASAGTSGGNEQFF. CDR3 sequence (DNA): TGTGCCAGCGCTGGGACTAGCGGAGGCAATGAGCAGTTCTTC.